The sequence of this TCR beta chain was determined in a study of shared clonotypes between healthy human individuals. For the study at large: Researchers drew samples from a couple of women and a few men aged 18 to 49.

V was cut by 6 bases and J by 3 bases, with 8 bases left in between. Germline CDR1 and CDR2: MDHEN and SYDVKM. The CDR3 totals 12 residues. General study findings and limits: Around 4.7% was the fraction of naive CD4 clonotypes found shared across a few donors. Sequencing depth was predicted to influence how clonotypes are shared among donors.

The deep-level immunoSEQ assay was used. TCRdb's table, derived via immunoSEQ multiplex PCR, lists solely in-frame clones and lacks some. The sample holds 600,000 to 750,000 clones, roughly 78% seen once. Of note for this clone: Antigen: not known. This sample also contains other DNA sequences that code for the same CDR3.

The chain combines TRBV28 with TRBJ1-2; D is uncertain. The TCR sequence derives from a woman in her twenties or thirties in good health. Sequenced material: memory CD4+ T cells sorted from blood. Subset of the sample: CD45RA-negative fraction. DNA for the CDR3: TGTGCCAGCAGCTTAAGGGACTATGGCTACACCTTC. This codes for CASSLRDYGYTF.